Sequencing of this T cell receptor (beta chain) was carried out in a study of blood T cells in healthy people across ages. General study results and limits: As naive T cell percentage varied, TCR beta diversity correlated strongly with it. Diversity of TCR beta per million T cells declined in a roughly linear way with age.

CDR3 length: 16 residues. CDR1 and CDR2 (germline): MGHRA, YSYEKL. V was clipped by 3 bases and J by 5 bases; unmatched bases: 10. Through a sample-barcoded 5' primer and a J-beta primer mix, a second PCR was run for roughly 7 to 11 cycles. Carrying 12 random nucleotides, a template-switch adaptor labeled each individual cDNA molecule. TCRdb re-analysed the 5' RACE reads in MiXCR, keeping a single row per CDR3 protein. Of approximately 830,000 distinct CDR3 sequences detected, around two thirds appear once; the ten largest clones hold approximately 30%. Researchers isolated at least 6 million PBMCs per sample. Points on this clonotype: The antigen is not known.

The sequence was collected from a man younger than 40 in good health. The specimen sequenced was blood. This chain links TRBV4-1 with TRBJ1-5, with 7 bases identical to TRBD1. In DNA, the CDR3 is TGCGCCAGCAGCCAGGACGACAGGGATGAATATCAGCCCCAGCATTTT. Amino acid sequence: CASSQDDRDEYQPQHF.